This TCR beta chain is drawn from a study of blood T cell repertoires in COVID-19. Across the study: Italy, Spain and the United States were the sources of the convalescent and acute COVID-19 samples.

V trimming: 6 bases; J trimming: 7 bases; junction bases outside the gene matches: 21. CDR3 size: 18 residues. CDR1 is LGHDT and CDR2 is YNNKEL in the germline V gene (reference sequence). For recovered donors of Cohort 3, there were two negative PCRs, clearance, or symptom resolution. The authors' processing: Quantification of nucleated cells was approximated via reference gene primer amplification. The data were produced by immunoSEQ multiplex PCR, yet TCRdb's version contains in-frame clones alone and is incomplete. That table gives V, J and clone size, and the DNA gave D and trimming. This table has just over 300,000 clones, about nine tenths appearing once.

Sequencing was carried out using PBMCs or T cells enriched from blood (not recorded which). The origin of this receptor is a man aged 25 to 40 who had recovered from COVID-19. V gene TRBV3-1 (or the pseudogene TRBV3-2) combines with J gene TRBJ2-4; 7 bases line up with TRBD1. The CDR3 spells CASSQYSGLRAGGNIQYF. In nucleotides, the CDR3 is TGTGCCAGCAGTCAGTATTCGGGTCTGCGGGCAGGGGGTAACATTCAGTACTTC.